The next 5 T cell receptor beta chains were all read from a single sample in a study of cytomegalovirus exposure and HLA in healthy donors (dated by TCRdb to about 2017). Receptors were amplified or captured by the immunoSEQ multiplex PCR assay. For the multiplex PCR, a mixture combining 60 forward primers for TCR Vbeta segments and 13 reverse primers for TCR Jbeta segments was used. Held by TCRdb, this immuneACCESS table contains in-frame sequences only and omits some clones. Under half of the omission traces to an unresolved V gene where checked; the cause of the rest is unknown. Counted in this sample were about 160,000 clones; 80% to 85% of them appeared once. The ten most abundant clones make up 4.1% of the sample. Sequenced material: PBMCs. Source of these receptors: a man between 45 and 60 years old in good health and CMV-seropositive.

The chain carries TRBV5-1 and TRBJ2-7, with 8 bases identical to TRBD1. The assigned J gene may be wrong: the sequence end matches TRBJ2-1 better. The length of the CDR3 is 11 residues. Germline V lookup: CDR1 SGHRS, CDR2 YFSETQ. The CDR3 nucleotides are TGCGCCAGCAGCTTCGGACAGGGGCAGTTCTTC. Protein product: CASSFGQGQFF.

The rearrangement uses TRBV19 and TRBJ2-5, with D maybe TRBD2 (6 bases). Germline assignment: CDR1 LNHDA and CDR2 SQIVND (reference sequence). The CDR3 loop spans 15 amino acids. V lost 2 bases and J 4 bases, leaving 14 bases between the germline ends. For the CDR3, the DNA is TGTGCCAGTAGTATAAAGATTGGGGGAGGAGAGACCCAGTACTTC. It translates to CASSIKIGGGETQYF.

The J gene is TRBJ2-7, the V gene TRBV28; D may be TRBD1 (5 bases). V lost 3 bases, J lost 0 bases, and 6 bases lay in between. Per the germline V gene, CDR1 is MDHEN and CDR2 is SYDVKM. The CDR3 runs 13 residues. This chain's CDR3 is CASSLGLSYEQYF. The CDR3, as DNA: TGTGCCAGCAGTTTGGGGCTCTCCTACGAGCAGTACTTC.

This chain connects TRBV5-1 to TRBJ1-2; 10 nucleotides line up with TRBD1. After removal of 0 bases from V and 6 bases from J, the junction contained 8 bases not matched to a gene. Germline V gene sequence: CDR1 SGHRS, CDR2 YFSETQ. The CDR3 covers 16 residues. The CDR3 DNA reads as TGCGCCAGCAGCTTGGATTTGACAGGGGGCCATGATGGCTACACCTTC. Its translation is CASSLDLTGGHDGYTF.

The V call is TRBV5-6, the J call TRBJ1-2, with 7 bases identical to TRBD1. V lost 4 bases, J lost 1 base, and 13 bases stayed unmatched. Germline V gene sequence: CDR1 SGHDT, CDR2 YYEEEE. The length of the CDR3 is 17 residues. CDR3 sequence: CASSLGGGAPFNYGYTF. The DNA for the CDR3 is TGTGCCAGCAGCCTTGGAGGGGGCGCTCCCTTTAACTATGGCTACACCTTC.